The present T cell receptor (beta chain) was sequenced within a study of blood T cells in healthy people across ages. Study results and limitations: Naive T cell percentage showed a strong correlation with the diversity of TCR beta.

The CDR3 sequence is 17 residues long. V lost 0 bases and J lost 6; bases outside the gene matches: 12. Germline V gene data show CDR1 as SGDLS and CDR2 as YYNGEE. Primed by a sample-barcoded 5' primer and a J-beta primer mix, a second PCR proceeded for roughly 7 to 11 cycles. Sequencing yielded, for each sample, at least 3 million paired-end reads carrying CDR3. MiXCR, applied by TCRdb to the 5' RACE reads, yields one record per CDR3 protein. Of hundreds of thousands of distinct CDR3 sequences listed, more than 50% are singletons. On this clonotype itself: The antigen is not known.

The source is a man aged 35 to 55 in good health. The sequencing sample was made of blood. The genes are TRBV9 and TRBJ2-3; 8 nucleotides align to TRBD2. CDR3 sequence (DNA): TGTGCCAGCAGCGTAGATCCGTCCGGGGGGGCCTTGGATACGCAGTATTTT. Its translation is CASSVDPSGGALDTQYF.